A selection of T cell receptor beta chains follows, all from one sample in a study of shared clonotypes between healthy human individuals. Data came from immunoSEQ multiplex PCR; TCRdb stores just in-frame clones and leaves some out. The sample has about 990,000 clones, approximately 78% seen once. Sequencing input: memory CD4+ T cells from PBMCs. These receptors originate from a man between 18 and 35 years old in good health. Some clones in this sample may be carry-over from other donors' samples. CDR3s leave out the opening cysteine and the closing phenylalanine or tryptophan. Fields, in order: D gene, J gene, V gene, CDR3 protein. D genes are given only for firm matches.

>.|TRBJ2-7|TRBV18
ASSPTGQNYEQY
>.|TRBJ1-1|TRBV18
ASSQQANTEAF
>TRBD1|TRBJ2-2|TRBV19
ASSKTGGNTGELF
>.|TRBJ2-2|TRBV7-3
ASSFLGAGTGELF
>TRBD1|TRBJ1-2|TRBV10-3
AISQGETYGYT
>TRBD2|TRBJ2-5|TRBV7-8
ASSSEREGSETQY
>TRBD1|TRBJ2-3|TRBV11-2
ASSLTRTGNRNTDTQY
>.|TRBJ1-2|TRBV6-5
ASIIIKGHNGGYT
>.|TRBJ1-2|TRBV7-9
ASTPDRAEGYT
>TRBD2|TRBJ2-5|TRBV19
ASSIWRSGKETQY
>.|TRBJ2-6|TRBV9
ASSRTTGYSAGANVLT
>.|TRBJ2-1|TRBV5-1
ASSLNSAVDEQF
>TRBD2|TRBJ2-3|TRBV29-1
SVGGGAGAPTDTQY
>TRBD1|TRBJ1-5|TRBV2
ASNRDRDQPQH
>.|TRBJ2-2|TRBV27
ASSRPIPYAGELF
>.|TRBJ2-1|TRBV27
ASSLYSGARNNEQF
>.|TRBJ1-2|TRBV28
ASSPGRVEVYGYT
>TRBD1|TRBJ1-1|TRBV27
ASCKRGQRGNTEAF
>.|TRBJ1-3|TRBV15
ATSRDSGNTIY
>.|TRBJ2-7|TRBV5-1
ASSLSPGTAYEQY
>TRBD1|TRBJ2-3|TRBV7-6
ASSYRPGQGSTDTQY
>TRBD1|TRBJ1-2|TRBV28
ASSYDRAYGYT
>.|TRBJ2-5|TRBV5-1
ASSPPLGGETQY
>.|TRBJ1-1|TRBV5-1
ASSMQGPSTEAF
>.|TRBJ1-2|TRBV28
ASGRGLSLGYT
>.|TRBJ2-7|TRBV19
ASSSRTYEQY
>.|TRBJ1-2|TRBV2
ASRVGRLNYGYT
>.|TRBJ2-5|TRBV5-4
ASSLAFGETQY
>.|TRBJ2-7|TRBV28
ASSPRQYEQY
>.|TRBJ2-2|TRBV27
ASSFRGRALSTGELF
>TRBD1|TRBJ2-1|TRBV5-1
ASSLTGGNEQF
>TRBD1|TRBJ2-6|TRBV5-1
ASSLGQGSSGANVLT
>TRBD1|TRBJ1-1|TRBV28
ASSPIGTGVGTF